What follows are 24 T cell receptor beta chains derived from one specimen sequenced in a study of blood T cell repertoires in COVID-19. Only in-frame clones appear in the TCRdb table, and some are missing; sequencing was by immunoSEQ multiplex PCR. This sample has around 450,000 clones; less than 95% occur once, and the top ten carry 0.6%. The sample taken for sequencing was PBMCs or T cells enriched from blood (not recorded which). All receptors come from a man between 18 and 35 years old who had recovered from COVID-19.

This chain uses TRBV4-1 with TRBJ2-5; weak D call: TRBD1 (5 bases). The CDR3 is 14 amino acids. Germline-derived CDR1 and CDR2 are MGHRA and YSYEKL. V was cut by 2 bases and J by 2 bases, with 9 bases left in between. CDR3 residues: CASSQLGQQETQYF. In nucleotides, the CDR3 is TGCGCCAGCAGCCAATTGGGGCAACAAGAGACCCAGTACTTC.

The gene calls are TRBV5-3 and TRBJ1-2, with D possibly being TRBD1 (5 bases). TRBV5-3 qualifies as an ORF whose function is uncertain. This CDR3 has 13 residues. Between the trimmed V and J ends, which lost 7 bases and 5 bases, there was a span of 15 bases. CDR3 protein: CARGPGTVYGYTF. The CDR3 DNA sequence: TGTGCCAGAGGGCCCGGGACTGTTTATGGCTACACCTTC.

The rearrangement joins TRBV7-2 to TRBJ1-5; TRBD1 is a possible D gene (6 bases). Germline values: CDR1 SGHTA, CDR2 FQGNSA. The CDR3 consists of 14 residues. V gave up 5 bases and J gave up 0 bases, with 8 bases separating them. The CDR3 is CASSSRGSNQPQHF. DNA of the CDR3: TGTGCCAGCAGCAGCAGGGGTAGCAATCAGCCCCAGCATTTT.

V is TRBV19 and J is TRBJ2-1, with 12 bases matching TRBD2. This CDR3 has 15 residues. V lost 3 bases, J lost 7 bases, and 4 bases stayed unmatched. The V gene's germline CDR1 is LNHDA and CDR2 SQIVND (reference sequence). The CDR3 nucleotides read TGTGCCAGTAGTATCGTGACTAGCGGGGGTAATGAGCAGTTCTTC. Residues: CASSIVTSGGNEQFF.

The V gene is TRBV6-4, the J gene TRBJ2-7; D possibly corresponds to TRBD1 (7 bases). V was clipped by 5 bases and J by 2 bases, with 19 bases between them. The CDR3 length is 16 residues. Germline CDR1 reads MRHNA; CDR2 reads SNTAGT. DNA for the CDR3: TGTGCCAGCAGTCTACAGGGGACTGAGGCTCCCTACGAGCAGTACTTC. Its protein is CASSLQGTEAPYEQYF.

This chain joins TRBV2 and TRBJ2-3, with D tentatively TRBD2 (5 bases). This CDR3 comprises 14 residues. Trimming removed 4 bases at V and 0 bases at J, with 8 bases between. CDR1 and CDR2 (germline): SNHLY, FYNNEI. CDR3 DNA sequence: TGTGCCAGCAGTGCTGGACTTAGCACAGATACGCAGTATTTT. Residues: CASSAGLSTDTQYF.

This chain connects TRBV24-1 to TRBJ2-1; 10 nucleotides agree with TRBD1. V was pared by 3 bases and J by 6 bases, with 4 bases of the junction left unmatched. Germline V CDR1 and CDR2: KGHDR, SFDVKD. The CDR3 totals 15 residues. CDR3 in DNA: TGTGCCACCAGTGATGCCCGACAGGGGGCCAATGAGCAGTTCTTC. It is translated as CATSDARQGANEQFF.

There are a few counts of this clone. The gene calls are TRBV11-2 and TRBJ2-2, with 8 bases that match TRBD2. In germline, CDR1 is SGHAT, CDR2 FQNNGV. This CDR3 has 15 residues. V lost 5 bases to trimming and J lost 6 bases; unmatched junction nucleotides: 8. CDR3 loop: CASSPWTSHPGELFF. In DNA form, the CDR3 reads TGTGCCAGCAGCCCATGGACTAGCCATCCCGGGGAGCTGTTTTTT.

V is TRBV4-1 and J is TRBJ1-1; maybe TRBD1 (6 bases). Trimming took off 5 bases at V and 1 base at J, with 17 bases between the two ends. CDR1 is MGHRA, CDR2 YSYEKL, per germline. The CDR3 is 16 residues long. Written as DNA, the CDR3 is TGCGCCAGCAGCAGTCCGTGGGACATCAAGAACACTGAAGCTTTCTTT. This sequence encodes CASSSPWDIKNTEAFF.

V usage is TRBV29-1 and J usage is TRBJ2-3; D gene uncertain. The CDR3 totals 12 residues. V shed 7 bases and J shed 2 bases, with 10 bases lying between them. Germline V gene sequence: CDR1 SQVTM, CDR2 ANQGSEA. CDR3 DNA: TGCAGCGGTCTAGTTACCACAGATACGCAGTATTTT. Its translation: CSGLVTTDTQYF.

This clone was found once. The chain has TRBV20-1 and TRBJ2-3, with 8 bases identical to TRBD2. This CDR3 has 14 residues. V shed 3 bases, J shed 4 bases, and the junction held 6 bases outside the gene matches. Germline V CDR1 and CDR2: DFQATT, SNEGSKA (reference sequence). CDR3 in DNA: TGCAGTGCTAGTGGGCGGGGGGTTCCAGATACGCAGTATTTT. Its translation: CSASGRGVPDTQYF.

V usage is TRBV4-1 and J usage is TRBJ1-2; TRBD1 agrees at 8 bases. The CDR3 spans 16 residues. Germline-derived CDR1 and CDR2 are MGHRA and YSYEKL. Germline trimming cut 0 bases from V and 4 bases from J; bases unmatched to any gene: 7. The CDR3 DNA follows: TGCGCCAGCAGCCAAGAAGCGCAGGGGGCTGGCTATGGCTACACCTTC. As protein: CASSQEAQGAGYGYTF.

The V and J genes are TRBV5-4 and TRBJ1-1, with D possibly matching TRBD1 (5 bases). V was clipped by 2 bases and J by 5 bases, with 7 bases between them. This CDR3 contains 12 residues. Germline loops: CDR1 SGHNT, CDR2 YYREEE (reference sequence). CDR3 amino acids: CASSLPGTEAFF. The CDR3 coding sequence is TGTGCCAGCAGCTTACCAGGGACTGAAGCTTTCTTT.

The chain joins TRBV7-9 to TRBJ1-5; D gene uncertain. The germline V gene has CDR1 SEHNR and CDR2 FQNEAQ (reference sequence). V was shortened by 5 bases and J by 1 base, with 9 bases between the two germline ends. The CDR3 has 14 residues. The CDR3 nucleotides read TGTGCCAGCAGCGAGGAGTTGAGCAATCAGCCCCAGCATTTT. This translates into CASSEELSNQPQHF.

This chain connects TRBV3-1 (or the pseudogene TRBV3-2) to TRBJ1-1; D unclear. V lost 4 bases and J lost 1, with 10 bases in between. Germline V gene data show CDR1 as LGHDT and CDR2 as YNNKEL (reference sequence). This CDR3 region has 14 residues. The CDR3: CASSLLGENTEAFF. The CDR3, as DNA: TGTGCCAGCAGCCTACTAGGTGAGAACACTGAAGCTTTCTTT.

The chain combines TRBV18 with TRBJ1-4; 8 positions match TRBD1. The CDR3 runs to 13 residues. Germline loops: CDR1 KGHSH, CDR2 LQKENI. V lost 6 bases to trimming and J lost 6 bases; unmatched junction nucleotides: 3. CDR3 bases: TGTGCCAGCTCGTCAGGGGGCGATGAAAAACTGTTTTTT. Encoded protein: CASSSGGDEKLFF.

The chain carries TRBV2 and TRBJ2-1, with D maybe TRBD2 (6 bases). Per the germline V gene, CDR1 is SNHLY and CDR2 is FYNNEI. CDR3 size: 13 residues. Trimming removed 4 bases from V and 10 bases from J, with 14 bases in between. CDR3 nucleotide sequence: TGTGCCAGCAGTGTCCCCGGGAGAGAGGAGCAGTTCTTC. Translation: CASSVPGREEQFF.

The chain employs TRBV5-1 and TRBJ1-1; tentative D call: TRBD1 (6 bases). The V end was cut by 1 base, the J end by 6 bases, with 19 bases between. Germline V gene sequence: CDR1 SGHRS, CDR2 YFSETQ. The length of the CDR3 is 16 residues. DNA of the CDR3: TGCGCCAGCAGCTTGCGGAGGACAGCCGATGGGGCTGAAGCTTTCTTT. It translates to CASSLRRTADGAEAFF.

V gene TRBV19 combines with J gene TRBJ1-2; 10 bases match TRBD1. V lost 6 bases and J lost 2; bases outside the gene matches: 6. This CDR3 spans 15 amino acids. Per the germline V gene, CDR1 is LNHDA and CDR2 is SQIVND (reference sequence). CDR3 sequence reads: CASRGTGAVNYGYTF. CDR3 bases: TGTGCCAGTAGGGGGACAGGGGCCGTAAACTATGGCTACACCTTC.

The chain employs TRBV6-5 and TRBJ2-3, with D tentatively TRBD1 (6 bases). This CDR3 has 13 amino acids. Germline V gene data show CDR1 as MNHEY and CDR2 as SVGAGI. Trimming took off 4 bases at V and 4 bases at J, with 9 bases between the two ends. The CDR3 region has the DNA TGTGCCAGCAGTTCCAGGGGTCCAGATACGCAGTATTTT. It specifies CASSSRGPDTQYF.

The V call is TRBV7-8, the J call TRBJ1-2, with a tentative D call TRBD1 (6 bases). CDR1 and CDR2 from the germline V gene are SGHVS and FQNEAQ. V gave up 1 base and J gave up 4 bases, with 16 bases separating them. CDR3 size: 16 residues. The CDR3 nucleotides are TGTGCCAGCAGCTTAGAGGGAGGGGGTCTAAGCTATGGCTACACCTTC. It codes for CASSLEGGGLSYGYTF. The whole variable domain, filled in from reference TRBV7-8 and TRBJ1-2, reads GAGVSQSPRYKVAKRGQDVALRCDPISGHVSLFWYQQALGQGPEFLTYFQNEAQLDKSGLPSDRFFAERPEGSVSTLKIQRTQQEDSAVYLCASSLEGGGLSYGYTFGSGTRLTVV.

This clone was observed a single time. V and J are TRBV21-1 and TRBJ2-7; the table's D gene call, TRBD1, was not cross checked with the DNA. TRBV21-1 is a pseudogene segment. CDR3 length equals 12 residues. The CDR3 protein is CARDRTVYEQYF. The CDR3 nucleotides are TGTGCCAGAGATCGGACAGTCTACGAGCAGTACTTC.

The chain combines TRBV10-1 with TRBJ2-7; 8 nucleotides agree with TRBD2. CDR1 and CDR2 from the germline V gene are WNHNN and SYGVQD (reference sequence). J was trimmed by 5 bases and V by 0 bases; bases with no gene match: 9. The CDR3 covers 16 residues. CDR3 in amino acids: CASSESPGLGGNEQYF. The CDR3 DNA sequence: TGCGCCAGCAGTGAGTCACCGGGACTAGGTGGCAACGAGCAGTACTTC.

This chain joins TRBV6-5 and TRBJ2-6; D ambiguous. The length of the CDR3 is 15 residues. The V end lost 4 bases, the J end lost 2 bases, and 9 bases lay between the germline ends. The germline gives CDR1 MNHEY, CDR2 SVGAGI. DNA of the CDR3: TGTGCCAGCAGTTCTACGCATACTGGGGCCAACGTCCTGACTTTC. It yields the protein CASSSTHTGANVLTF.